This passage covers 16 T cell receptor beta chains from one sample sequenced in a study of CD8 T cells in ankylosing spondylitis. The study's findings and limits: Ankylosing spondylitis blood appeared to carry a characteristic TCR beta motif of roughly 8 highly homologous variants.

Antigens for these TCRs are unknown. Using its own MiXCR run on the 5' RACE reads, TCRdb lists one record per CDR3 protein. In the table there are some 330,000 distinct CDR3 sequences, 6.5% to 10% of which are singletons. The specimen was blood, either unsorted or a sorted T cell fraction (not recorded which). These receptors all stem from a male donor with ankylosing spondylitis.

This chain joins TRBV9 and TRBJ2-7; either TRBD1 or TRBD2 may supply D (6 bases each). The CDR3 runs 15 residues. Deletions cut 0 bases from V and 0 bases from J, with 10 bases between. CDR1 and CDR2 from the germline V gene are SGDLS and YYNGEE. CDR3 nucleotides: TGTGCCAGCAGCGTAGAAGAGGGGGGCTCCTACGAGCAGTACTTC. Amino acids: CASSVEEGGSYEQYF.

The chain employs TRBV20-1 and TRBJ2-2; 8 positions agree with TRBD1. The CDR3 extends over 18 amino acids. V lost 3 bases, J lost 2 bases, and 14 bases stayed unmatched. Germline V lookup: CDR1 DFQATT, CDR2 SNEGSKA (reference sequence). This CDR3 is CSARTTGEGSTNTGELFF. DNA of the CDR3: TGCAGTGCTAGGACGACAGGGGAAGGGTCTACAAACACCGGGGAGCTGTTTTTT.

As regards this clonotype: This could be a read error, since a much larger clone is one nucleotide away. The chain carries TRBV11-3 and TRBJ2-1, with TRBD2 identical over 9 bases. The CDR3 contains 16 residues. CDR1 is SGHNT and CDR2 is YENEEA in the germline V gene. The CDR3 is CASSLDIAGDYNELFF. Written as DNA, the CDR3 is TGTGCCAGCAGCTTAGACATAGCGGGAGACTACAATGAGCTGTTCTTC.

This clonotype was seen at least ten times. The J gene is TRBJ1-5, the V gene TRBV7-9; D is unclear. Germline V gives CDR1 SEHNR, CDR2 FQNEAQ (reference sequence). The CDR3 length is 12 residues. The V gene lost 4 bases and the J gene lost 9 bases, with 10 bases spanning the gap. The CDR3 loop is CASSSVGGPQHF. For the CDR3, the DNA is TGTGCCAGCAGCTCAGTAGGAGGGCCCCAGCATTTT. The full variable domain, its missing parts supplied by reference TRBV7-9 and TRBJ1-5, is DTGVSQNPRHKITKRGQNVTFRCDPISEHNRLYWYRQTLGQGPEFLTYFQNEAQLEKSRLLSDRFSAERPKGSFSTLEIQRTEQGDSAMYLCASSSVGGPQHFGDGTRLSIL.

The rearrangement uses TRBV29-1 and TRBJ2-3, with D perhaps TRBD2 (6 bases). There are 13 residues in the CDR3. Between the trimmed V and J ends, which lost 6 bases and 4 bases, there was a span of 14 bases. Germline assignment: CDR1 SQVTM and CDR2 ANQGSEA. CDR3 region: CSVRGGGPDTQYF. The CDR3 region has the DNA TGCAGCGTGAGGGGCGGAGGGCCAGATACGCAGTATTTT.

This chain connects TRBV5-5 to TRBJ2-3; D is unclear. Germline V gives CDR1 SGHKS, CDR2 YYEKEE (reference sequence). The V end lost 6 bases, the J end lost 5 bases, and 16 bases lay between the germline ends. This CDR3 spans 14 amino acids. CDR3: CASNLDGVKDTQYF. Written as DNA, the CDR3 is TGTGCCAGCAATCTGGACGGAGTCAAAGATACGCAGTATTTT.

The V gene is TRBV10-3, the J gene TRBJ2-5; D unclear. The germline gives CDR1 ENHRY, CDR2 SYGVKD. V was pared by 3 bases and J by 6 bases, with 8 bases between. The CDR3 contains 12 residues. CDR3 sequence: CAISEPGQTQYF. CDR3 DNA: TGTGCCATCAGTGAACCTGGGCAGACCCAGTACTTC.

The rearrangement links TRBV12-3 or TRBV12-4 to TRBJ2-2; maybe TRBD1 (5 bases). The CDR3 loop spans 14 amino acids. Trimming stripped 11 bases from V and 6 bases from J, with 19 bases between. The CDR3 region has the DNA TGTGCCTGCCGACAGCGCACTGGACCCGGGGAGCTGTTTTTT. It codes for CACRQRTGPGELFF.

This clonotype came up many times. J is TRBJ1-6 and V is TRBV2, with a tentative D call TRBD1 (5 bases). The V end lost 6 bases, the J end lost 10 bases, and 16 bases lay between the germline ends. The CDR3 length is 14 residues. Germline CDR1 is SNHLY and CDR2 is FYNNEI. This chain's CDR3 is CASRGEFFGSPLHF. The CDR3 bases are TGTGCCAGCAGAGGGGAATTCTTTGGGTCACCCCTCCACTTT.

This clonotype was found a few times. The V call is TRBV6-1, the J call TRBJ2-2, with 7 bases lining up with TRBD1. The CDR3 is made up of 14 amino acids. Trimming cost V 7 bases and J 2 bases; bases outside gene matches: 4. Germline CDR1 and CDR2: MNHNS and SASEGT. As DNA, the CDR3 is TGTGCCAGCAACAGGGGAGTTAACACCGGGGAGCTGTTTTTT. Its protein product is CASNRGVNTGELFF.

This rearrangement joins TRBV29-1 to TRBJ1-3; D might be TRBD1 (5 bases). V was trimmed by 2 bases and J by 7 bases, leaving 12 bases between them. Germline assignment: CDR1 SQVTM and CDR2 ANQGSEA. The CDR3 is 13 residues long. The CDR3 loop is CSVEWGRGNTIYF. The DNA of the CDR3 is TGCAGCGTTGAATGGGGCCGAGGGAACACCATATATTTT. The full variable domain, its missing parts supplied by reference TRBV29-1 and TRBJ1-3, is SAVISQKPSRDICQRGTSLTIQCQVDSQVTMMFWYRQQPGQSLTLIATANQGSEATYESGFVIDKFPISRPNLTFSTLTVSNMSPEDSSIYLCSVEWGRGNTIYFGEGSWLTVV.

The DNA for the CDR3 is TGTGCCAGCAGTGGGAGGGGGACCCCTGAGCAGTTCTTC. Translating gives CASSGRGTPEQFF. V is TRBV2 and J is TRBJ2-1; D tentatively reads TRBD1 or TRBD2 (6 bases each). The CDR3 has 13 amino acids. The germline gives CDR1 SNHLY, CDR2 FYNNEI. V gave up 4 bases and J gave up 9 bases, with 13 bases separating them.

The table lists this clonotype with many counts. The chain links TRBV7-8 to TRBJ1-2, with TRBD1 matching over 7 bases. V dropped 5 bases and J dropped 5; count of bases not matched to a gene: 8. The CDR3 loop spans 14 amino acids. Looked up from germline, CDR1 is SGHVS and CDR2 is FQNEAQ. The CDR3 DNA reads TGTGCCAGCAGCACGACAGGGCGGAGGTATGGCTACACCTTC. Its protein product is CASSTTGRRYGYTF. The whole variable domain, filled in from reference TRBV7-8 and TRBJ1-2, reads GAGVSQSPRYKVAKRGQDVALRCDPISGHVSLFWYQQALGQGPEFLTYFQNEAQLDKSGLPSDRFFAERPEGSVSTLKIQRTQQEDSAVYLCASSTTGRRYGYTFGSGTRLTVV.

The J gene is TRBJ2-1, the V gene TRBV4-2; D is unclear. Germline values: CDR1 LGHNA, CDR2 YNFKEQ. The CDR3 spans 12 residues. The V end lost 0 bases, the J end lost 12 bases, and 9 bases lay between the germline ends. CDR3 nucleotide sequence: TGTGCCAGCAGCCAAGAACAACGGCGGCAGTTCTTC. Its translation: CASSQEQRRQFF.

This clonotype was found a few times. The chain combines TRBV7-6 with TRBJ2-7; D uncertain. The V gene's germline CDR1 is SGHVS and CDR2 FNYEAQ. This CDR3 is 16 amino acids long. The V end lost 2 bases, the J end lost 2 bases, and 16 bases lay between the germline ends. The CDR3 protein is CASSLYSAELAYEQYF. The CDR3 DNA reads TGTGCCAGCAGCTTATACTCGGCGGAGCTTGCCTACGAGCAGTACTTC. Filled out from reference TRBV7-6 and TRBJ2-7, the complete variable domain reads GAGVSQSPRYKVTKRGQDVALRCDPISGHVSLYWYRQALGQGPEFLTYFNYEAQQDKSGLPNDRFSAERPEGSISTLTIQRTEQRDSAMYRCASSLYSAELAYEQYFGPGTRLTVT.

This clonotype was recorded a few times. The rearrangement uses TRBV29-1 and TRBJ2-2; D is possibly TRBD1 (5 bases). Trimming cost V 7 bases and J 0 bases, with 15 bases left between them. This CDR3 contains 15 residues. Germline CDR1 SQVTM, CDR2 ANQGSEA. CDR3 sequence: CSDLQVSPNTGELFF. Here the CDR3 DNA reads TGCAGCGATTTACAGGTCTCTCCGAACACCGGGGAGCTGTTTTTT.